The sequence of this T cell receptor (beta chain) was determined in a study of blood T cell repertoires in COVID-19 (dated by TCRdb to about 2020). Study-wide context: Recovered participants in ImmuneRACE Cohort 3 were defined by two consecutive negative NP/OP PCR tests, clearance by a healthcare professional, or resolution of symptoms. Samples covering the acute and convalescent phases of COVID-19 were provided by collaborators in the United States, Italy and Spain. The material from the prospective study consisted of cDNA or gDNA derived from T cells, B-cell-depleted T cells, or PBMCs. Deeply sampled blood TCRbeta repertoires from subjects exposed to, actively infected with, or recovered from COVID-19 were included in the dataset. The repertoires were made available in a free public database intended to serve as a resource for research on the immune response to SARS-CoV-2. Samples were obtained from the ongoing ImmuneRACE study (first 160 participants) and from some 1,300 subjects provided by 6 global collaborators. Nearly every sample came with metadata listing a de-identified subject ID, COVID-19 status, age in years and sex. Where available, HLA class I and class II types were obtained from metadata supplied by the sample provider rather than from assay-based typing. The investigation overall reported the following: The amount of clinical and demographic metadata varied by source and participant and was provided uncurated.

The CDR3 goes from the cysteine to the phenylalanine over 15 residues. The kept DNA is CDR3 alone, 45 bases in frame from the first base. The germline V gene specifies MGHRA as CDR1 and YSYEKL as CDR2. The V end loses 1 base and the J end loses 3 bases, and a stretch of 10 bases separates them. A word on this clone: The antigen it binds to is not known. One base away there is no much larger clone; base qualities are not given.

TCRbeta CDR3 regions were amplified from genomic DNA by means of the immunoSEQ Assay, a bias-controlled multiplex PCR. Per the original workflow: The number of nucleated cells in each sample was estimated by amplification of reference gene primers within the assay. To quantify the absolute abundance of each unique TCRbeta CDR3 rearrangement, sequence reads were collapsed and filtered. For each sample, productive Simpson clonality was calculated by taking the square root of Simpson's diversity index across productive rearrangements. As stored in TCRdb, this immuneACCESS dataset retains in-frame rearrangements with V and J assigned. A fraction of the clones does not appear; measured against another copy, unresolved V genes explain less than half of the discrepancy, and the remainder lacks a known reason. V and J calls and clone size follow that table, whereas D and trimming were derived from the DNA. This sample holds under 200,000 clones; about 86% were observed only once. Clones ranked in the top ten supply 20% to 25% of the sample.

Enrolling through a virtual design, the prospective study's participants ranged in age from roughly 18 to 90 years and lived across 24 United States geographic areas. Cohort assignment in the prospective study relied on participant-reported clinical history from a screening survey and a study questionnaire. Each participant in the prospective study had whole blood, serum and a nasopharyngeal or oropharyngeal swab collected by mobile phlebotomists. Additional blood draws and questionnaires over an approximately two-month period could optionally be provided by prospective study participants. Before DNA extraction, blood samples from the prospective study were shipped at room temperature or frozen.

Sequenced material: PBMCs or T cells enriched from blood (not recorded which). The clonotype comes from a woman aged 40-49 years in a cohort exposed to, infected with or recovered from COVID-19 (not recorded which). The chain was built from TRBV4-1 and TRBJ1-3, and perhaps TRBD1 as D gene, on 5 matching bases. The base sequence is TGCGCCAGCAGCCAAGTCGGGGGTTTTGGAAACACCATATATTTT. It translates to CASSQVGGFGNTIYF.